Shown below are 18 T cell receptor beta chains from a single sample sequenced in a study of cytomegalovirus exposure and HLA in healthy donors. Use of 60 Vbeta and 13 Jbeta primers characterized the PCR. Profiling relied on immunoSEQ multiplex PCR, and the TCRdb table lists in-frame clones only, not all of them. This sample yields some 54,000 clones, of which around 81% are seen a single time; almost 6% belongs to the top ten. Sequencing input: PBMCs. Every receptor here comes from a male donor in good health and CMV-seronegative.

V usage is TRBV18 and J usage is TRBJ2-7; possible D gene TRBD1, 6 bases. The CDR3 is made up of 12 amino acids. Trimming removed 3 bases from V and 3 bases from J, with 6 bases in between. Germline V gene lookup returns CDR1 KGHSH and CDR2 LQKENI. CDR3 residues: CASSPTGYEQYF. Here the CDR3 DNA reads TGTGCCAGCTCACCGACAGGCTACGAGCAGTACTTC.

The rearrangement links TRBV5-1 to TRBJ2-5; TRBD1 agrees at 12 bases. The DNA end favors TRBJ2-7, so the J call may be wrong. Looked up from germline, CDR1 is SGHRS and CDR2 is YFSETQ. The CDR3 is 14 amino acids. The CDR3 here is CASSSGQGASEQYF. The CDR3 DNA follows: TGCGCCAGCAGTTCGGGACAGGGGGCGAGCGAGCAGTACTTC.

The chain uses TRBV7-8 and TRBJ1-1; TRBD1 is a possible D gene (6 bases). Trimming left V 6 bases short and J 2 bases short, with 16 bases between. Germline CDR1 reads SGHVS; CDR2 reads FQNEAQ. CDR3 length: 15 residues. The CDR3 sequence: CASSSPGHPNTEAFF. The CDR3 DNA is TGTGCCAGCAGTTCTCCGGGACACCCAAACACTGAAGCTTTCTTT. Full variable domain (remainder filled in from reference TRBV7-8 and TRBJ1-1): GAGVSQSPRYKVAKRGQDVALRCDPISGHVSLFWYQQALGQGPEFLTYFQNEAQLDKSGLPSDRFFAERPEGSVSTLKIQRTQQEDSAVYLCASSSPGHPNTEAFFGQGTRLTVV.

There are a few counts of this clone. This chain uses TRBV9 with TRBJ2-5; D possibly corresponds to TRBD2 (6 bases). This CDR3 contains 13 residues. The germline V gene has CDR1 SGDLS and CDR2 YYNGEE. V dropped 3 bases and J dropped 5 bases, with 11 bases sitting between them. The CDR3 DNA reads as TGTGCCAGCAGCGCCCGACTAGACGAGACCCAGTACTTC. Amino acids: CASSARLDETQYF.

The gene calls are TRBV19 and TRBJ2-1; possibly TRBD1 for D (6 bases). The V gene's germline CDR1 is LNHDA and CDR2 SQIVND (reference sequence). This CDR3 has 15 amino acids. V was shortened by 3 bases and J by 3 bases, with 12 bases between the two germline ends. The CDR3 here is CASSIWARGYNEQFF. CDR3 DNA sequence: TGTGCCAGTAGTATTTGGGCCAGGGGCTACAATGAGCAGTTCTTC.

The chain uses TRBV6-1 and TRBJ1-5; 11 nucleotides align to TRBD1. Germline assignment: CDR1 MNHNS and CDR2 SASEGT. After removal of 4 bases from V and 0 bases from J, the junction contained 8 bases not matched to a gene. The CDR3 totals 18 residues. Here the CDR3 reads CASSGGQGARNSNQPQHF. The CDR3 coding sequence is TGTGCCAGCAGTGGTGGACAGGGGGCGCGGAATAGCAATCAGCCCCAGCATTTT.

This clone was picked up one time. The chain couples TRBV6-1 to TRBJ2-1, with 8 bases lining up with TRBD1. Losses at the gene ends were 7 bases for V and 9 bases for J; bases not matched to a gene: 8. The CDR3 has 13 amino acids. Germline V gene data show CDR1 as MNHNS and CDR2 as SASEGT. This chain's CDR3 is CASTPDRVAEQFF. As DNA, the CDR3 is TGTGCCAGCACCCCGGACAGGGTGGCTGAGCAGTTCTTC.

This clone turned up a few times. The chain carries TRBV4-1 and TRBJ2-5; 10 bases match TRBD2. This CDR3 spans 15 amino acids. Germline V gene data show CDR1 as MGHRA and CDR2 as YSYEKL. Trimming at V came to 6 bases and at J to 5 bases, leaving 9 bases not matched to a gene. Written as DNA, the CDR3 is TGCGCCAGCAGGGTGACCGGGACTAGCGATGAGACCCAGTACTTC. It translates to CASRVTGTSDETQYF.

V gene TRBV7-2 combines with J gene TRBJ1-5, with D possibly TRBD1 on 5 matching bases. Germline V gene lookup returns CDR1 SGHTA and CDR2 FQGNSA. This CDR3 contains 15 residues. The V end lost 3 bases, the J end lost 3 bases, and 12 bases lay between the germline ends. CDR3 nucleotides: TGTGCCAGCAGCTTGGTTCAGGGAATCAATCAGCCCCAGCATTTT. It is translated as CASSLVQGINQPQHF.

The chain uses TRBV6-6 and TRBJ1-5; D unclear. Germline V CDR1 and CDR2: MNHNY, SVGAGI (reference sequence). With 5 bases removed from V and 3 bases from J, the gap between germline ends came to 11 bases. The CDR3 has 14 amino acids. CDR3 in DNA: TGTGCCAGCAGTCCTCGACACTCCAATCAGCCCCAGCATTTT. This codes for CASSPRHSNQPQHF.

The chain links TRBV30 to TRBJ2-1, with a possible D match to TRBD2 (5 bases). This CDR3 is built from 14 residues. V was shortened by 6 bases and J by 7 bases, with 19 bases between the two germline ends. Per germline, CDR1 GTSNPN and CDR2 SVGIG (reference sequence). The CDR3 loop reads CACPKTAGGNEQFF. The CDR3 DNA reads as TGTGCCTGCCCTAAAACGGCAGGCGGGAATGAGCAGTTCTTC.

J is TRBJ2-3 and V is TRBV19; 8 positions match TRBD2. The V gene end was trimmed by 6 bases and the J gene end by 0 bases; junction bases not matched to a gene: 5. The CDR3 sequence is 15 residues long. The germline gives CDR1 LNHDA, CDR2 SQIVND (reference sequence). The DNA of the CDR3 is TGTGCCAGTAGCCTCGGGGGGGCAAGCACAGATACGCAGTATTTT. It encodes CASSLGGASTDTQYF.

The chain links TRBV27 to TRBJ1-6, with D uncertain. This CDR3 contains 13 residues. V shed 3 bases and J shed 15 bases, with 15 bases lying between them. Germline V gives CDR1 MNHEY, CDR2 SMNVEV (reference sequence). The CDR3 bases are TGTGCCAGCAGTTTTCCCGGCGGAACGTTCCTCCACTTT. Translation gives CASSFPGGTFLHF.

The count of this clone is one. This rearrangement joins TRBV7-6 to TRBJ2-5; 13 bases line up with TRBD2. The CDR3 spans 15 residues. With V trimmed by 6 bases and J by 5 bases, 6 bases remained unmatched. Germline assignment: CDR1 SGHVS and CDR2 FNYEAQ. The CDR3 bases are TGTGCCAGCAGTACCGGACTAGCGGGGGCGGAGACCCAGTACTTC. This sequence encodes CASSTGLAGAETQYF. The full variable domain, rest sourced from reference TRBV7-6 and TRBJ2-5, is GAGVSQSPRYKVTKRGQDVALRCDPISGHVSLYWYRQALGQGPEFLTYFNYEAQQDKSGLPNDRFSAERPEGSISTLTIQRTEQRDSAMYRCASSTGLAGAETQYFGPGTRLLVL.

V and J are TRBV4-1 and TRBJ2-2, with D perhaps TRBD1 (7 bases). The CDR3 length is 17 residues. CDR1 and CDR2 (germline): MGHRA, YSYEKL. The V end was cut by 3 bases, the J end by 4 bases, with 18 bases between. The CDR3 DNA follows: TGCGCCAGCAGCCACCAGGAGACAGGGAGGACCACCGGGGAGCTGTTTTTT. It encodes CASSHQETGRTTGELFF.

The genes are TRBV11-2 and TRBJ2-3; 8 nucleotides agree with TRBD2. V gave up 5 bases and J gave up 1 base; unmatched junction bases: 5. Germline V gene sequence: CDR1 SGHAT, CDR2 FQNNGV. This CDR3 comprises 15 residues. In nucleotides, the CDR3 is TGTGCCAGCAGCGTGCGGGGGGCCGGCACAGATACGCAGTATTTT. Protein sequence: CASSVRGAGTDTQYF.

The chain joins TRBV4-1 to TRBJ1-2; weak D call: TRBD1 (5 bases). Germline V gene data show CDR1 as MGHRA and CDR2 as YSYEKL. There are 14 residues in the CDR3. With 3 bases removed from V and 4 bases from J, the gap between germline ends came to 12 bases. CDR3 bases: TGCGCCAGCAGCCAGGGCAGGGAAGGCTATGGCTACACCTTC. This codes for CASSQGREGYGYTF.

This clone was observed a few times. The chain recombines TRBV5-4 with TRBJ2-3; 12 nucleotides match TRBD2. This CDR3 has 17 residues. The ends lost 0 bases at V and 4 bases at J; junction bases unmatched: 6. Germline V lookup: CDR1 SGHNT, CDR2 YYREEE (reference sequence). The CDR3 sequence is CASSLAGLAGGADTQYF. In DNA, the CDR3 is TGTGCCAGCAGCTTGGCCGGGCTAGCGGGGGGGGCAGATACGCAGTATTTT.